The 26 T cell receptor beta chains reported below all come from one sample, sequenced in a study of cytomegalovirus exposure and HLA in healthy donors. Primers for the PCR totalled 60 Vbeta and 13 Jbeta. This table comes from immunoSEQ multiplex PCR, and its TCRdb copy is limited to in-frame clones, with some not included. The table includes a few hundred thousand clones, about nine tenths detected once. The source material was PBMCs. The receptors stem from a girl aged 2-10 years in good health and CMV-seronegative.

CDR3 DNA sequence: TGCGCCAGCAGTCAATGCGGACAGACGGGGAGCACTGAAGCTTTCTTT. Translated, it gives CASSQCGQTGSTEAFF. J is TRBJ1-1 and V is TRBV23-1; TRBD1 is a possible D gene (6 bases). TRBV23-1 is an open reading frame whose function is uncertain. The CDR3 runs 16 residues. Deletions cut 1 base from V and 4 bases from J, with 16 bases between.

In this sample, this clone turned up once. The chain has TRBV4-2 and TRBJ1-3, with D possibly being TRBD1 (6 bases). Germline CDR1 is LGHNA and CDR2 is YNFKEQ. This CDR3 is 16 amino acids long. Trimming cost V 5 bases and J 2 bases, with 16 bases left between them. DNA of the CDR3: TGTGCCAGCAGCGGGAGCGGGGGGCAGGCTGGAAACACCATATATTTT. Its translation is CASSGSGGQAGNTIYF.

The CDR3 DNA reads as TGTGCCAGCAGTCTTGGCCCGACAGGCCCTCCCCACAATGAGCAGTTCTTC. As protein: CASSLGPTGPPHNEQFF. The J gene is TRBJ2-1, the V gene TRBV27, with a tentative D call TRBD1 (6 bases). The CDR3 has 17 residues. CDR1 MNHEY and CDR2 SMNVEV come from the germline V gene (reference sequence). The V gene lost 5 bases and the J gene lost 5 bases, with 22 bases spanning the gap.

The DNA of the CDR3 is TGTGCCAGCAGTTACTCGGCAGGGGGCGATGGCTACACCTTC. Translated: CASSYSAGGDGYTF. This chain uses TRBV6-5 with TRBJ1-2; 8 bases map to TRBD1. With V trimmed by 0 bases and J by 6 bases, 3 bases remained unmatched. Germline CDR1 MNHEY, CDR2 SVGAGI. The CDR3 is made up of 14 amino acids.

This clone was observed a single time. The sample contains more than one DNA sequence encoding this CDR3. This chain uses TRBV30 with TRBJ2-7, with D maybe TRBD1 (6 bases). V was shortened by 5 bases and J by 4 bases, with 12 bases between the two germline ends. Germline-derived CDR1 and CDR2 are GTSNPN and SVGIG (reference sequence). The CDR3 is made up of 12 amino acids. The CDR3 is CAWGMTGYEQYF. The CDR3 bases are TGTGCCTGGGGGATGACAGGATACGAGCAGTACTTC.

V is TRBV5-4 and J is TRBJ2-1; 9 nucleotides agree with TRBD2. Per germline, CDR1 SGHNT and CDR2 YYREEE (reference sequence). This CDR3 is built from 14 residues. V shed 3 bases, J shed 8 bases, and the junction held 6 bases outside the gene matches. CDR3 in DNA: TGTGCCAGCAGCTCCGGACTAGCGTTCGATGAGCAGTTCTTC. Amino acid sequence: CASSSGLAFDEQFF. Full variable domain (remainder filled in from reference TRBV5-4 and TRBJ2-1): ETGVTQSPTHLIKTRGQQVTLRCSSQSGHNTVSWYQQALGQGPQFIFQYYREEENGRGNFPPRFSGLQFPNYSSELNVNALELDDSALYLCASSSGLAFDEQFFGPGTRLTVL.

The rearrangement joins TRBV25-1 to TRBJ2-7; 10 bases are a match to TRBD2. V shed 4 bases, J shed 0 bases, and the junction held 3 bases outside the gene matches. Germline V gives CDR1 MGHDK, CDR2 SYGVNS. The CDR3 extends over 15 amino acids. The chain's CDR3 is CASSGGLANSYEQYF. CDR3 DNA: TGTGCCAGCAGTGGGGGACTAGCGAACTCCTACGAGCAGTACTTC.

This chain joins TRBV7-2 and TRBJ2-5; 8 bases are shared with TRBD1. CDR1 SGHTA and CDR2 FQGNSA come from the germline V gene. J lost 4 bases, V lost 6 bases, and 7 bases had no gene match. The CDR3 contains 14 residues. CDR3 DNA: TGTGCCAGCAGTTGGACAGGGTCCCCAGAGACCCAGTACTTC. Residues: CASSWTGSPETQYF.

This clone appeared a single time. Distinct nucleotide sequences in the sample also encode this CDR3. The chain is built from TRBV2 and TRBJ1-3; D is ambiguous. Per the germline V gene, CDR1 is SNHLY and CDR2 is FYNNEI. V was trimmed by 6 bases and J by 1 base, leaving 7 bases between them. The CDR3 is made up of 13 amino acids. CDR3: CASRVESGNTIYF. The CDR3 coding sequence is TGTGCCAGCAGAGTAGAGTCTGGAAACACCATATATTTT.

The chain uses TRBV18 and TRBJ2-5; D is perhaps TRBD2 (5 bases). Germline lookup yields CDR1 KGHSH and CDR2 LQKENI. The CDR3 sequence is 17 residues long. Trimming took 6 bases from V and 5 from J, leaving 25 bases between them. The CDR3 is CASSPAVEFFGVETQYF. DNA of the CDR3: TGTGCCAGCTCCCCAGCGGTCGAGTTTTTCGGAGTCGAGACCCAGTACTTC.

Comments on this clone: Other nucleotide sequences in the sample specify the same CDR3. This sequence joins TRBV27 and TRBJ1-2; a possible D gene is TRBD1 (6 bases). The germline gives CDR1 MNHEY, CDR2 SMNVEV (reference sequence). The CDR3 loop spans 14 amino acids. Trimming left V 0 bases short and J 2 bases short, with 7 bases between. The CDR3 is CASSLSRGNYGYTF. In DNA, the CDR3 is TGTGCCAGCAGTTTATCCAGGGGAAACTATGGCTACACCTTC.

V gene TRBV9 combines with J gene TRBJ2-5; D may be TRBD2 (5 bases). CDR1 SGDLS and CDR2 YYNGEE come from the germline V gene. Trimming cost V 0 bases and J 5 bases, with 8 bases left between them. This CDR3 is built from 13 residues. CDR3 bases: TGTGCCAGCAGCGTAGGACCGGGGGAGACCCAGTACTTC. It codes for CASSVGPGETQYF.

The DNA of the CDR3 is TGTGCCAGCAGCTCGGGGGACAGGGTCAACGAGCAGTACTTC. This gives the protein CASSSGDRVNEQYF. The chain has TRBV5-6 and TRBJ2-7; 9 bases map to TRBD1. V gave up 3 bases and J gave up 5 bases; unmatched junction bases: 6. The CDR3 sequence is 14 residues long. Germline lookup yields CDR1 SGHDT and CDR2 YYEEEE.

The J gene is TRBJ2-3, the V gene TRBV2; 9 positions match TRBD1. CDR3 length equals 16 residues. Germline trimming cut 7 bases from V and 1 base from J; bases unmatched to any gene: 9. The V gene's germline CDR1 is SNHLY and CDR2 FYNNEI. CDR3 amino acids: CASTPGQGDRTDTQYF. The CDR3 nucleotides read TGTGCCAGCACTCCGGGACAGGGTGATCGCACAGATACGCAGTATTTT.

This sequence joins TRBV19 and TRBJ1-2, with TRBD1 as a possible D gene (6 bases). The CDR3 has 15 amino acids. V shed 5 bases and J shed 4 bases, with 17 bases lying between them. Germline V gene sequence: CDR1 LNHDA, CDR2 SQIVND (reference sequence). The CDR3 region has the DNA TGTGCCAGTAGTCTGAGGGGCGGACAGAGCTATGGCTACACCTTC. This codes for CASSLRGGQSYGYTF.

The rearrangement links TRBV7-8 to TRBJ1-5; D perhaps matches TRBD1 (6 bases). Per germline, CDR1 SGHVS and CDR2 FQNEAQ. Trimming stripped 1 base from V and 5 bases from J, with 18 bases between. The CDR3 consists of 17 residues. The CDR3 nucleotides read TGTGCCAGCAGCTTAGGGGCAGGGGTGGAAGTTTATCAGCCCCAGCATTTT. It specifies CASSLGAGVEVYQPQHF.

This chain links TRBV7-9 with TRBJ1-2; D uncertain. There are 12 residues in the CDR3. The ends were cut back, 3 bases at V and 4 bases at J, with 6 bases in the middle. Germline CDR1 reads SEHNR; CDR2 reads FQNEAQ (reference sequence). The CDR3 DNA is TGTGCCAGCAGCTTGACAATCTATGGCTACACCTTC. This encodes CASSLTIYGYTF.

J is TRBJ2-1 and V is TRBV5-1; 8 bases are shared with TRBD2. V shed 3 bases and J 4 bases; nucleotides not matched to a gene: 9. Germline loops: CDR1 SGHRS, CDR2 YFSETQ. CDR3 length: 16 amino acids. The CDR3 coding sequence is TGCGCCAGCAGCTGGGGGGGTAGCGGGAATTACAATGAGCAGTTCTTC. It specifies CASSWGGSGNYNEQFF.

The rearrangement links TRBV29-1 to TRBJ1-1, with a possible D match to TRBD1 (6 bases). Germline lookup yields CDR1 SQVTM and CDR2 ANQGSEA. CDR3 size: 13 residues. Trimming removed 3 bases at V and 0 bases at J, with 8 bases between. The CDR3 here is CSVDKGVNTEAFF. Here the CDR3 DNA reads TGCAGCGTTGACAAGGGGGTGAACACTGAAGCTTTCTTT.

The rearrangement uses TRBV19 and TRBJ2-1; 7 nucleotides line up with TRBD2. From germline, CDR1 is LNHDA and CDR2 SQIVND (reference sequence). V shed 0 bases and J 0 bases; nucleotides not matched to a gene: 2. The CDR3 loop spans 16 amino acids. CDR3 amino acids: CASSIDAGDSYNEQFF. Written as DNA, the CDR3 is TGTGCCAGTAGTATAGATGCGGGAGACTCCTACAATGAGCAGTTCTTC.

The gene calls are TRBV9 and TRBJ1-4; D unclear. This CDR3 spans 15 amino acids. CDR1 SGDLS and CDR2 YYNGEE come from the germline V gene. Trimming took off 0 bases at V and 0 bases at J, with 6 bases between the two ends. CDR3: CASSVAPATNEKLFF. For the CDR3, the DNA is TGTGCCAGCAGCGTAGCTCCCGCAACTAATGAAAAACTGTTTTTT.

V usage is TRBV18 and J usage is TRBJ1-4; a possible D gene is TRBD1 (6 bases). The CDR3 sequence is 13 residues long. The V gene's germline CDR1 is KGHSH and CDR2 LQKENI. The V and J ends lost 3 bases and 8 bases respectively, with 10 bases between them. The CDR3 here is CASSPGQWEKLFF. CDR3 nucleotide sequence: TGTGCCAGCTCACCGGGACAATGGGAAAAACTGTTTTTT.

The chain couples TRBV5-1 to TRBJ2-5, with 7 bases identical to TRBD2. The V and J ends lost 4 bases and 11 bases, in that order; junction bases with no gene match: 11. Germline CDR1 reads SGHRS; CDR2 reads YFSETQ. The CDR3 length is 13 residues. Written as DNA, the CDR3 is TGCGCCAGCAGCGGAGGACTAGTCGGTGAGCAGTACTTC. Protein sequence: CASSGGLVGEQYF.

The chain carries TRBV29-1 and TRBJ2-5, with D hard to call. V shed 4 bases and J shed 0 bases, with 6 bases lying between them. Germline V gene sequence: CDR1 SQVTM, CDR2 ANQGSEA. This CDR3 comprises 12 residues. The CDR3 bases are TGCAGCGTTGGAGGATACCAAGAGACCCAGTACTTC. It is translated as CSVGGYQETQYF.

The V and J genes are TRBV5-4 and TRBJ2-2, with no clear D. V lost 2 bases to trimming and J lost 7 bases, with 9 bases between them. Germline CDR1 and CDR2: SGHNT and YYREEE (reference sequence). The CDR3 consists of 13 residues. The CDR3 DNA reads as TGTGCCAGCAGCTTCCGCAGTGTCGGGGAGCTGTTTTTT. Protein product: CASSFRSVGELFF. Full variable domain (missing parts from reference TRBV5-4 and TRBJ2-2): ETGVTQSPTHLIKTRGQQVTLRCSSQSGHNTVSWYQQALGQGPQFIFQYYREEENGRGNFPPRFSGLQFPNYSSELNVNALELDDSALYLCASSFRSVGELFFGEGSRLTVL.

The V and J genes are TRBV28 and TRBJ1-2; TRBD1 is a possible D gene (6 bases). The CDR3 consists of 14 residues. The germline V and J ends were trimmed by 2 bases and 8 bases, with 15 bases remaining between them. Looked up from germline, CDR1 is MDHEN and CDR2 is SYDVKM. The CDR3 here is CASSLIQGSGGYTF. CDR3 coding DNA: TGTGCCAGCAGTTTAATACAGGGTTCTGGGGGCTACACCTTC.